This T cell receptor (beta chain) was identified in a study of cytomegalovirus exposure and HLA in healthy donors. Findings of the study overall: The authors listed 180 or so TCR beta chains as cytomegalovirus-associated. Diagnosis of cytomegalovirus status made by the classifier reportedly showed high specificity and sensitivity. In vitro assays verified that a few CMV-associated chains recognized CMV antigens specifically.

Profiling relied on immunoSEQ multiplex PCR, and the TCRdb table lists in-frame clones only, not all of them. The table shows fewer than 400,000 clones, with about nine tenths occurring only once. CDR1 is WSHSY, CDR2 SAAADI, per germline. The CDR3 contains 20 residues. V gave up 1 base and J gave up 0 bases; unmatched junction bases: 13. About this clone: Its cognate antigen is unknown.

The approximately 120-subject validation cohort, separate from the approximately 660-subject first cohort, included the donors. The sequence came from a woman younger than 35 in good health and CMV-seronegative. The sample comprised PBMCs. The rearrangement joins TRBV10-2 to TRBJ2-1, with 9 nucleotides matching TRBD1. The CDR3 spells CASSELGQGDSRSSYNEQFF. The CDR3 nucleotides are TGCGCCAGCAGTGAGTTGGGACAGGGAGATTCGAGGAGCTCCTACAATGAGCAGTTCTTC.